This TCR beta chain was sequenced in a study of cytomegalovirus exposure and HLA in healthy donors. Broader study findings: Presence/absence analyses took donor sequencing depth as roughly uniform. When analyzed later, the rates of TCR association showed variation by HLA locus, with DRB1 the most and HLA-C the fewest. The study listed roughly 160 cytomegalovirus-associated TCR beta chains.

In regard to this clone: The antigen remains unidentified.

The PCR made use of 60 Vbeta and 13 Jbeta primers. Profiled with immunoSEQ multiplex PCR; TCRdb holds only in-frame clones, not every one. Its listing shows fewer than 70,000 clones. The material sequenced was PBMCs. The TCR was taken from a woman between 18 and 30 years old in good health and CMV-seronegative.

In DNA, the CDR3 is TGTGCCAGCAGCTTAGGCCAGGGATACGAGCAGTACTTC. Translating gives CASSLGQGYEQYF. This sequence joins TRBV13 and TRBJ2-7, with D possibly being TRBD1 (5 bases). CDR3 length equals 13 residues. The germline V gene encodes CDR1 PRHDT and CDR2 FYEKMQ (reference sequence). Trimming left V 0 bases short and J 4 bases short, with 7 bases between.